The 24 T cell receptor beta chains below come from one sample, sequenced in a study of cytomegalovirus exposure and HLA in healthy donors (dated by TCRdb to the late 2010s). Receptors were amplified or captured by the immunoSEQ multiplex PCR assay. The multiplex PCR relied on a mix of 60 forward primers for TCR Vbeta segments and 13 reverse primers for TCR Jbeta segments. Imported from immuneACCESS, the table was reduced by TCRdb to in-frame sequences with V and J called. These copies leave out some clones; in studies compared against another copy, an unresolved V gene accounts for under half, and the cause of the remainder is not known. This sample lists about 140,000 clones; approximately 71% were detected once. Roughly a tenth of the sample comes from the top ten. What was sequenced was PBMCs. Receptors originate from a young man in good health and CMV-seropositive.

The sample holds a few counts of this clone. V and J are TRBV19 and TRBJ1-5; possibly TRBD1 for D (5 bases). V was cut by 5 bases and J by 0 bases, with 17 bases left in between. The CDR3 has 17 residues. Germline assignment: CDR1 LNHDA and CDR2 SQIVND (reference sequence). The CDR3 sequence is CASSLNLQGYSNQPQHF. DNA for the CDR3: TGTGCCAGTAGTCTTAACCTCCAGGGTTATAGCAATCAGCCCCAGCATTTT. Full variable domain (rest looked up from reference TRBV19 and TRBJ1-5): DGGITQSPKYLFRKEGQNVTLSCEQNLNHDAMYWYRQDPGQGLRLIYYSQIVNDFQKGDIAEGYSVSREKKESFPLTVTSAQKNPTAFYLCASSLNLQGYSNQPQHFGDGTRLSIL.

The chain employs TRBV29-1 and TRBJ2-5, with D uncertain. The J call may be wrong; the DNA end is better matched by TRBJ2-7. The germline CDR1 and CDR2 sequences are SQVTM and ANQGSEA. The CDR3 runs 13 residues. The CDR3 nucleotides are TGCAGCGGTTTACAGCTAACTCTTAACGAGCAGTACTTC. Its translation: CSGLQLTLNEQYF.

As to this clone: This sample includes further DNA sequences coding for the same CDR3. The chain joins TRBV10-3 to TRBJ2-7; D is ambiguous. The germline V and J ends were trimmed by 3 bases and 0 bases, with 3 bases remaining between them. The germline V gene has CDR1 ENHRY and CDR2 SYGVKD. The CDR3 totals 12 residues. CDR3 loop: CAISDSSYEQYF. CDR3 DNA sequence: TGTGCCATCAGTGACTCCTCCTACGAGCAGTACTTC.

With respect to this clone: Other DNA sequences in this sample translate to the same CDR3. The rearrangement joins TRBV6-6 to TRBJ2-5; TRBD2 is a possible D gene (6 bases). Trimming took 2 bases from V and 2 from J, leaving 9 bases between them. This CDR3 has 14 amino acids. Looked up from germline, CDR1 is MNHNY and CDR2 is SVGAGI (reference sequence). CDR3 loop: CASSYSGQQETQYF. The CDR3 nucleotides are TGTGCCAGCAGTTACAGCGGGCAGCAAGAGACCCAGTACTTC.

The chain joins TRBV30 to TRBJ2-5; TRBD2 agrees at 7 bases. This CDR3 has 14 amino acids. The trim removed 2 bases at V and 3 bases at J, leaving 6 bases unmatched. Germline loops: CDR1 GTSNPN, CDR2 SVGIG (reference sequence). In DNA, the CDR3 is TGTGCCTGGAGTACGGGAGGTGTGAAAGAGACCCAGTACTTC. It translates to CAWSTGGVKETQYF. Based on the CDR3 plus reference TRBV30 and TRBJ2-5, the full variable domain is SQTIHQWPATLVQPVGSPLSLECTVEGTSNPNLYWYRQAAGRGLQLLFYSVGIGQISSEVPQNLSASRPQDRQFILSSKKLLLSDSGFYLCAWSTGGVKETQYFGPGTRLLVL.

This clone occurred once. This sequence joins TRBV18 and TRBJ1-1; no clear D. V was pared by 0 bases and J by 3 bases, with 14 bases between. The length of the CDR3 is 16 residues. Germline V gene sequence: CDR1 KGHSH, CDR2 LQKENI. The CDR3 protein is CASSPPTSGWYTEAFF. CDR3 nucleotide sequence: TGTGCCAGCTCACCACCGACGAGCGGATGGTACACTGAAGCTTTCTTT. The complete variable domain, with remaining parts taken from reference TRBV18 and TRBJ1-1, reads NAGVMQNPRHLVRRRGQEARLRCSPMKGHSHVYWYRQLPEEGLKFMVYLQKENIIDESGMPKERFSAEFPKEGPSILRIQQVVRGDSAAYFCASSPPTSGWYTEAFFGQGTRLTVV.

The J gene is TRBJ1-5, the V gene TRBV28; D is undetermined. This CDR3 has 15 residues. Trimming pared 3 bases from V and 9 bases from J, leaving 18 bases between. Germline CDR1 reads MDHEN; CDR2 reads SYDVKM. The CDR3 loop is CASSLVVLTSGPQHF. The CDR3 DNA reads TGTGCCAGCAGTTTGGTTGTACTAACCTCGGGGCCCCAGCATTTT. Complete variable domain (other parts from reference TRBV28 and TRBJ1-5): DVKVTQSSRYLVKRTGEKVFLECVQDMDHENMFWYRQDPGLGLRLIYFSYDVKMKEKGDIPEGYSVSREKKERFSLILESASTNQTSMYLCASSLVVLTSGPQHFGDGTRLSIL.

Only one count was recorded for this clone. The chain carries TRBV7-9 and TRBJ2-7, with no clear D. Trimming stripped 7 bases from V and 2 bases from J, with 12 bases between. The CDR3 spans 13 residues. The germline CDR1 and CDR2 sequences are SEHNR and FQNEAQ (reference sequence). The CDR3 loop reads CASTTEQTYEQYF. The DNA for the CDR3 is TGTGCCAGCACCACAGAACAGACCTACGAGCAGTACTTC.

The V call is TRBV5-6, the J call TRBJ2-7, with a tentative D call TRBD1 (5 bases). The CDR3 runs 12 residues. Germline CDR1 reads SGHDT; CDR2 reads YYEEEE. V was shortened by 2 bases and J by 4 bases, with 7 bases between the two germline ends. The CDR3: CASSFHRYEQYF. CDR3 nucleotides: TGTGCCAGCAGCTTCCACAGGTACGAGCAGTACTTC.

J is TRBJ1-2 and V is TRBV14; D possibly corresponds to TRBD1 (5 bases). V was clipped by 5 bases and J by 6 bases, with 28 bases between them. This CDR3 region has 18 residues. The V gene's germline CDR1 is SGHDN and CDR2 FVKESK. CDR3 protein: CASSSYAGQYGAGDGYTF. The CDR3 nucleotides read TGTGCCAGCAGCTCCTACGCCGGGCAGTACGGGGCGGGGGATGGCTACACCTTC.

This chain connects TRBV15 to TRBJ2-2, with a tentative D call TRBD2 (7 bases). Germline V lookup: CDR1 LNHNV, CDR2 YYDKDF (reference sequence). The CDR3 is made up of 15 amino acids. Trimming took off 1 base at V and 7 bases at J, with 13 bases between the two ends. The CDR3 sequence: CATSRGGGPNGELFF. In DNA form, the CDR3 reads TGTGCCACCAGCAGAGGGGGGGGGCCTAACGGGGAGCTGTTTTTT.

This clone showed up just once. This rearrangement joins TRBV6-5 to TRBJ1-2; TRBD1 aligns across 8 bases. Germline CDR1 reads MNHEY; CDR2 reads SVGAGI. V lost 4 bases to trimming and J lost 4 bases; unmatched junction nucleotides: 8. The CDR3 is 15 residues long. The CDR3 here is CASSSTGTGLYGYTF. The CDR3 bases are TGTGCCAGCAGTTCGACCGGGACAGGCCTCTATGGCTACACCTTC.

This clone has only a few counts. V usage is TRBV7-2 and J usage is TRBJ1-2; tentative D call: TRBD1 (6 bases). Per germline, CDR1 SGHTA and CDR2 FQGNSA. The CDR3 extends over 14 amino acids. The V end lost 3 bases, the J end lost 7 bases, and 15 bases lay between the germline ends. In DNA, the CDR3 is TGTGCCAGCAGCTTTGAGGGGGGGAAAGGTGGCTACACCTTC. Protein sequence: CASSFEGGKGGYTF.

The chain combines TRBV15 with TRBJ2-7; tentative D call: TRBD1 (6 bases). This CDR3 comprises 15 residues. V was clipped by 0 bases and J by 6 bases, with 15 bases between them. Germline CDR1 and CDR2: LNHNV and YYDKDF (reference sequence). The CDR3 sequence is CATSRDFGRGAEQYF. The CDR3 region has the DNA TGTGCCACCAGCAGAGATTTCGGCAGGGGAGCCGAGCAGTACTTC.

Details on this clone: Other nucleotide sequences from this sample produce the same CDR3. V gene TRBV10-1 combines with J gene TRBJ1-4, with no clear D. CDR3 length equals 14 residues. CDR1 WNHNN and CDR2 SYGVQD come from the germline V gene (reference sequence). V was cut by 3 bases and J by 3 bases, with 8 bases left in between. The chain's CDR3 is CASSDSSANEKLFF. The CDR3 DNA follows: TGCGCCAGCAGTGATAGCAGCGCTAATGAAAAACTGTTTTTT.

The rearrangement links TRBV4-1 to TRBJ2-7; TRBD2 matches 13 bases. V shed 0 bases and J 5 bases; nucleotides not matched to a gene: 7. This CDR3 region has 17 residues. In germline, CDR1 is MGHRA, CDR2 YSYEKL. The CDR3 DNA reads TGCGCCAGCAGCCAAGAACTAGCGGGAGGGCCGGGGGACGAGCAGTACTTC. It codes for CASSQELAGGPGDEQYF.

This clone was found a few times. The chain is built from TRBV5-1 and TRBJ2-7; 8 bases align to TRBD2. CDR3 length: 16 amino acids. Germline V CDR1 and CDR2: SGHRS, YFSETQ. V lost 4 bases and J lost 5; bases outside the gene matches: 14. CDR3 coding DNA: TGCGCCAGCAGCCGGGGGGGCAGCCCAGTAGTGGACGAGCAGTACTTC. Its protein is CASSRGGSPVVDEQYF.

The chain couples TRBV6-6 to TRBJ1-4; D call uncertain. Germline assignment: CDR1 MNHNY and CDR2 SVGAGI (reference sequence). V was clipped by 6 bases and J by 6 bases, with 14 bases between them. CDR3 length equals 14 residues. The CDR3 sequence: CASSPHTEDEKLFF. CDR3 sequence (DNA): TGTGCCAGCAGCCCACATACGGAGGATGAAAAACTGTTTTTT.

The CDR3 DNA is TGTGCCAGCAGTGTCTTTAGCGGGAGCACAGATACGCAGTATTTT. This translates into CASSVFSGSTDTQYF. This chain links TRBV6-4 with TRBJ2-3; 7 positions agree with TRBD2. The CDR3 contains 15 residues. Germline V gene lookup returns CDR1 MRHNA and CDR2 SNTAGT. V dropped 4 bases and J dropped 0; count of bases not matched to a gene: 4.

This clone was counted a single time. The chain carries TRBV10-1 and TRBJ2-1; TRBD1 aligns across 8 bases. The CDR3 runs 15 residues. Germline CDR1 and CDR2: WNHNN and SYGVQD (reference sequence). V shed 2 bases and J 7 bases; nucleotides not matched to a gene: 7. For the CDR3, the DNA is TGCGCCAGCAGTGAGGACGGGACAGGTACTAATGAGCAGTTCTTC. It translates to CASSEDGTGTNEQFF.

The chain employs TRBV5-4 and TRBJ2-7, with TRBD1 identical over 8 bases. The CDR3 loop spans 15 amino acids. From germline, CDR1 is SGHNT and CDR2 YYREEE (reference sequence). After removal of 3 bases from V and 2 bases from J, the junction contained 7 bases not matched to a gene. In nucleotides, the CDR3 is TGTGCCAGCAGCTACCGGGACAGGACTGCCTACGAGCAGTACTTC. Protein product: CASSYRDRTAYEQYF.

The chain employs TRBV2 and TRBJ1-5; 9 nucleotides line up with TRBD1. The CDR3 is made up of 16 amino acids. V lost 8 bases and J lost 1; bases outside the gene matches: 9. CDR1 SNHLY and CDR2 FYNNEI come from the germline V gene. Written as DNA, the CDR3 is TGTGCCAGCTTACCGGGACAGGGAATCAGCAATCAGCCCCAGCATTTT. Amino acids: CASLPGQGISNQPQHF.

This chain uses TRBV6-5 with TRBJ2-2, with 10 bases that match TRBD1. Trimming cost V 5 bases and J 3 bases; bases outside gene matches: 0. Germline V gene data show CDR1 as MNHEY and CDR2 as SVGAGI. CDR3 length equals 14 residues. CDR3 in amino acids: CASSGTGDTGELFF. In nucleotides, the CDR3 is TGTGCCAGCAGTGGGACAGGGGACACCGGGGAGCTGTTTTTT.

The rearrangement links TRBV2 to TRBJ2-7, with D tentatively TRBD2 (5 bases). Trimming pared 4 bases from V and 3 bases from J, leaving 13 bases between. CDR1 and CDR2 from the germline V gene are SNHLY and FYNNEI. This CDR3 is built from 14 residues. The CDR3 here is CASSGVGAVYEQYF. The CDR3 DNA reads TGTGCCAGCAGTGGAGTGGGAGCAGTCTACGAGCAGTACTTC.